This T cell receptor beta chain is from a study of T cell repertoires in cytomegalovirus infection. The V and J ends lost 0 bases and 5 bases respectively, with 8 bases between them. Germline-derived CDR1 and CDR2 are SGHRS and YFSETQ. The CDR3 runs 14 residues. As for this clonotype: What it recognizes is unknown.

Via MiXCR, TCRdb re-called the reads, giving one row per CDR3 protein. This table has 450,000 to 650,000 distinct CDR3 sequences, about 40% appearing once. The material was cultured PBMCs, obtained from culture after CMV antigen stimulation. This TCR came from a human donor in good health (CMV status not recorded). Some clones in this sample may be carry-over from other donors' samples. V and J are TRBV5-1 and TRBJ2-2; no reliable D call. As DNA, the CDR3 is TGCGCCAGCAGCTTGGCGAGTCTGACCGGGGAGCTGTTTTTT. Encoded protein: CASSLASLTGELFF.